The 5 T cell receptor beta chains below were found in one sample sequenced in a study of glioma-infiltrating T cells after dendritic cell vaccination. The assay was immunoSEQ multiplex PCR, and TCRdb's table has in-frame clones only and misses some. The sample includes about 73,000 clones, more than 65% seen only once; the top ten take around 2.3%. Sequenced here: blood, sampled before dendritic cell vaccination. The source of these receptors is a human donor with glioblastoma.

The gene calls are TRBV27 and TRBJ1-2, with 10 bases aligning to TRBD1. The CDR3 contains 15 residues. Germline V lookup: CDR1 MNHEY, CDR2 SMNVEV (reference sequence). Unmatched junction bases numbered 12, after V lost 6 bases and J lost 8 bases. Here the CDR3 reads CASRRQGANLIGYTF. CDR3 DNA sequence: TGTGCCAGCAGACGACAGGGGGCTAACTTGATAGGCTACACCTTC.

The J gene is TRBJ1-3, the V gene TRBV9, with 8 positions matching TRBD1. Germline assignment: CDR1 SGDLS and CDR2 YYNGEE. Trimming cost V 2 bases and J 2 bases; bases outside gene matches: 0. The CDR3 has 14 amino acids. For the CDR3, the DNA is TGTGCCAGCAGCGTGACAGGGGCTGGAAACACCATATATTTT. This translates into CASSVTGAGNTIYF.

The genes are TRBV5-1 and TRBJ1-3; 7 bases are shared with TRBD1. CDR1 SGHRS and CDR2 YFSETQ come from the germline V gene. J was trimmed by 3 bases and V by 4 bases; bases with no gene match: 4. The length of the CDR3 is 14 residues. The CDR3, as DNA: TGCGCCAGCAGCGGCGGGACAGATGGAAACACCATATATTTT. Its translation is CASSGGTDGNTIYF.

This CDR3 reads CASSDGIANYGYTF. The CDR3 DNA reads as TGTGCCAGCAGTGACGGGATCGCTAACTATGGCTACACCTTC. The J gene is TRBJ1-2, the V gene TRBV25-1; unclear D gene. Per the germline V gene, CDR1 is MGHDK and CDR2 is SYGVNS. The CDR3 runs 14 residues. Deletions cut 3 bases from V and 0 bases from J, with 8 bases between.

The rearrangement links TRBV6-4 to TRBJ2-1; the D gene is possibly TRBD1 (5 bases). The CDR3 totals 16 residues. The germline gives CDR1 MRHNA, CDR2 SNTAGT. V was shortened by 0 bases and J by 8 bases, with 17 bases between the two germline ends. The CDR3 region has the DNA TGTGCCAGCAGTGACTCCCTCTCAGGGAAAGGGTATGAGCAGTTCTTC. Translation gives CASSDSLSGKGYEQFF.